The source of this T cell receptor (beta chain) is a study of tumor and adjacent non-tumor tissue in lung cancer (dated by TCRdb to the late 2010s). With respect to the entire study: Of the cohort, eleven to twelve patients had adenocarcinoma, 2 had squamous cell carcinoma and 1 had small cell lung cancer. Among the roughly 15 patients, ages ranged from roughly 30 to 76 years, roughly ten were men and 5 were women, and disease was TNM stage I to III. Sequencing produced 130 million or so productive TCRbeta reads in total, an average of approximately 4 million reads per sample. Using bulk TCRbeta repertoires from approximately 15 lung cancer patients, the study set lung tumor tissue side by side with matched distant non-tumor lung tissue. TCRbeta CDR3 sequencing was performed on roughly 32 paired specimens, with one tumor sample and one normal lung sample collected per patient. Paper-wide results and their limitations: Because peripheral blood was not sequenced, the blood TCRbeta repertoires of the lung cancer patients in the study went unexamined. TCR diversity was significantly higher in younger patients, and greater tumor TCR diversity was associated with shorter overall survival and shorter disease-free survival. Only roughly 15 patients were in the cohort, and the authors stated that larger samples and more detailed clinical data are needed. Neither the sequencing platform nor unique molecular identifiers are mentioned in the methods. TCR diversity (inverse Simpson) was significantly higher in tumor than in normal lung tissue (around 460 vs 160, P = 0.0075, Mann-Whitney U test). In normal lung, the top 100 clones accounted for a significantly larger cumulative share of the repertoire than in tumor tissue.

Bulk unsorted tissue served as the source for RNA extraction, and RNA quality was assessed using a NanoDrop ND-1000 and an Agilent 2100. The normal lung samples consisted of distant non-tumor tissue collected more than 3 cm from the tumor edge. All donors had newly diagnosed lung cancer, had not received prior chemotherapy, and were admitted for thoracic surgery in China between August and November 2014. The study excluded patients who had received radiotherapy or chemotherapy before or who had another cancer at the same time. Pieces of surgical tissue measuring about 1-2.1 cm3 were kept in RNAlater solution and stored at -80 degrees C until use. To note about this clonotype: Its antigen is not yet known. This may be a read error: a much more frequent sequence differs by one nucleotide.

Ends trimmed: V by 2 bases, J by 8 bases; bases unmatched to a gene: 12. Including cysteine and phenylalanine, the CDR3 has 15 amino acids. Only CDR3 DNA is held: 45 bases, read in frame from base 1. From a lookup of the germline V gene (reference sequence), CDR1 and CDR2 are GTSNPN and SVGIG. Receptors were amplified or captured by multiplex PCR. Sequenced using an Illumina HiSeq 2500. TCRbeta libraries were built by three rounds of nested PCR using primers (Table S4), following protocols modified from ARM-PCR. Before sequencing, PCR products of 200-500 bp were excised from the gel and purified with the QIAquick gel extraction kit. The original pipeline was this. Trimmomatic was used to clean the reads, FLASH was used to merge the reads into complete CDR3 sequences, and MiTCR was used to assign the reads to V(D)J germline segments. VDJtools was used to compute clonal diversity as the inverse Simpson's index. Productive reads were defined as in-frame sequences without a premature stop codon. TCRdb took the public reads, trimmed them with fastp at Q25, ran MiXCR for clone calling and kept in-frame beta chains. Every CDR3 protein is listed once, alongside the most common genes and DNA of its rows. The V and J calls here are based on TCRdb, not the publication. Within this sample are about 75,000 distinct CDR3 sequences, with around 70% of them counted one time only. The top ten constitute 25% to 30% of the sample.

Specimen: distant non-tumor lung tissue. The sequence came from a woman aged 45-59 years with non-small cell lung cancer. Here the chain combines TRBV30 and TRBJ1-2; 9 bases in the middle match TRBD1. The bases read TGTGCCTGGAGTCCTCCCGGGACAGGGATGAGGGGCTACACCTTC. This gives the protein CAWSPPGTGMRGYTF.